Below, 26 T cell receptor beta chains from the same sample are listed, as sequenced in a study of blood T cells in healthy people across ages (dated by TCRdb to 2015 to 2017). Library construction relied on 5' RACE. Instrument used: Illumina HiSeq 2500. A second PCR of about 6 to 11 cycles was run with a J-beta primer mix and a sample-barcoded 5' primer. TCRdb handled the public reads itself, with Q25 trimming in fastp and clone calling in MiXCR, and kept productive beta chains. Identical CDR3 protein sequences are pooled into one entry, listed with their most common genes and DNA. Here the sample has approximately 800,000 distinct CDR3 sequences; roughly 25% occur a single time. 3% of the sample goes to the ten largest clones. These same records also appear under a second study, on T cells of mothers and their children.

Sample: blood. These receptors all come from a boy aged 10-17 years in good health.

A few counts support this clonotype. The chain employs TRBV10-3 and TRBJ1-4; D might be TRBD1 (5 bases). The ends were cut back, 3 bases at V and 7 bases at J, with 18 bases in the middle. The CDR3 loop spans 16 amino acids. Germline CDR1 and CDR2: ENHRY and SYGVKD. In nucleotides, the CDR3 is TGTGCCATCAGTGATGAGGGACGAAGTTCCCCTGAAAAACTGTTTTTT. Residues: CAISDEGRSSPEKLFF.

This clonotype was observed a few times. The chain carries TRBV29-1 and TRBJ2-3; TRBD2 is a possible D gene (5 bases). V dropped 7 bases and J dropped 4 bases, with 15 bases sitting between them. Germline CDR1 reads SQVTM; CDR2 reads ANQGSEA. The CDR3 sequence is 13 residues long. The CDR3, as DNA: TGCAGCGGGCGGGTTGGCGCTTCAGATACGCAGTATTTT. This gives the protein CSGRVGASDTQYF.

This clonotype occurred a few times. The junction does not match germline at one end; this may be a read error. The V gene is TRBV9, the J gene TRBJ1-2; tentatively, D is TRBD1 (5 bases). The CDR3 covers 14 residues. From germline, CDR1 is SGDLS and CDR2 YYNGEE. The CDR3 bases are TGTGCCTGCAGCGTAGATTCAGGGAGGCATGGCTACACCTTC. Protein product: CACSVDSGRHGYTF.

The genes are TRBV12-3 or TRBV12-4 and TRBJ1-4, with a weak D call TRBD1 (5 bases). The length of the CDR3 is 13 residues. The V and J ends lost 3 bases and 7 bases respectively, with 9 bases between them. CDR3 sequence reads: CASSFEGVEKLFF. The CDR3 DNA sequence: TGTGCCAGCAGTTTCGAAGGGGTTGAAAAACTGTTTTTT.

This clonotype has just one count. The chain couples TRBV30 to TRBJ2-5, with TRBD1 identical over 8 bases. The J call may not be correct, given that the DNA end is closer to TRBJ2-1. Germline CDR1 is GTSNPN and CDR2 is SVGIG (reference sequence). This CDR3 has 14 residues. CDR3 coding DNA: TGTGCCTGGAGCCGGACAGGGTTTAGAGGTGAGCAGTTCTTC. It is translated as CAWSRTGFRGEQFF.

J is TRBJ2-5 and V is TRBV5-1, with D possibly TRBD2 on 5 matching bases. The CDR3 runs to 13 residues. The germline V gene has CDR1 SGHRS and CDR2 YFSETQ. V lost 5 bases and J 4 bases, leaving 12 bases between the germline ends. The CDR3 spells CASRPSEGETQYF. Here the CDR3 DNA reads TGCGCCAGCAGGCCTTCCGAGGGAGAGACCCAGTACTTC.

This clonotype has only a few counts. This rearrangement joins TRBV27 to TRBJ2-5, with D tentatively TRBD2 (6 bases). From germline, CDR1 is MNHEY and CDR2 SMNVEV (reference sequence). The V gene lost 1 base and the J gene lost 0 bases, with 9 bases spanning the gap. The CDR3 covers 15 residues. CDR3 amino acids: CASSLYGTHQETQYF. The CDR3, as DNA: TGTGCCAGCAGTTTATATGGGACTCACCAAGAGACCCAGTACTTC.

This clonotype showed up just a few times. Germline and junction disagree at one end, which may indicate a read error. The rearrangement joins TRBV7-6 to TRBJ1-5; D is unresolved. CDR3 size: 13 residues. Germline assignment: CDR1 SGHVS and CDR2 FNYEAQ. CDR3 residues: CACSTQRHQPQHF. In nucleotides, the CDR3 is TGTGCCTGCAGCACTCAAAGGCATCAGCCCCAGCATTTT.

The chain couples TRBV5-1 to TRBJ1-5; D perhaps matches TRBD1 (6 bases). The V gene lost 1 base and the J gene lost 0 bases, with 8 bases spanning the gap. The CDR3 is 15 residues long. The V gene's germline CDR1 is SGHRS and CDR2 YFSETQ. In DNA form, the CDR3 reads TGCGCCAGCAGCTTGAGGGGGGATAGCAATCAGCCCCAGCATTTT. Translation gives CASSLRGDSNQPQHF.

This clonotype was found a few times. CDR3 nucleotide sequence: TGTGCCACCAGTGACCCCTACAGGGGTGCCTACGAGCAGTACTTC. Amino acid sequence: CATSDPYRGAYEQYF. The chain is built from TRBV24-1 and TRBJ2-7; 7 bases are a match to TRBD1. J was trimmed by 2 bases and V by 4 bases; bases with no gene match: 7. Germline loops: CDR1 KGHDR, CDR2 SFDVKD. The CDR3 is 15 amino acids.

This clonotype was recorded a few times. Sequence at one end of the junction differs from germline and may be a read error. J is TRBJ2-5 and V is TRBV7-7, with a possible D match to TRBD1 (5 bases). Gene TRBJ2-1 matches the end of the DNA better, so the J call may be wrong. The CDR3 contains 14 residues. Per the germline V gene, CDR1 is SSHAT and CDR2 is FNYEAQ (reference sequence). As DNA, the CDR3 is TGTGCTAGCAGCGTAGGTGACAGCATCAATGAGCAGTTCTTC. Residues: CASSVGDSINEQFF.

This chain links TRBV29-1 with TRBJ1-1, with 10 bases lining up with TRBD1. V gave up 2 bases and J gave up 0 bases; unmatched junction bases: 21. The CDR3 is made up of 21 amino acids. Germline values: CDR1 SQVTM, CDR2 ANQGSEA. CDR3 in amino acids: CSVERVGQGGQVVGMNTEAFF. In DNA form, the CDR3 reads TGCAGCGTTGAACGCGTCGGACAGGGGGGCCAAGTGGTGGGTATGAACACTGAAGCTTTCTTT.

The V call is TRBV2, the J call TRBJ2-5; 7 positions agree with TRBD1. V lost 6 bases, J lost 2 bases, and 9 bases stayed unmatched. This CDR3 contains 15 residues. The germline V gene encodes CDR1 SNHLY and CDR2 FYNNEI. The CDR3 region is CASRVNDRDQETQYF. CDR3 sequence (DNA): TGTGCCAGCAGGGTCAACGACAGGGATCAAGAGACCCAGTACTTC.

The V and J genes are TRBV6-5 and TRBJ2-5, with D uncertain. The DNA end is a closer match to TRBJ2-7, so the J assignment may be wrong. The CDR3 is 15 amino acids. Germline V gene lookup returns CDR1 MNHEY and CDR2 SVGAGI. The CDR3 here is CASSHSSDGSYEQYF. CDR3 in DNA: TGTGCCAGCAGTCACAGTTCCGACGGCTCCTACGAGCAGTACTTC.

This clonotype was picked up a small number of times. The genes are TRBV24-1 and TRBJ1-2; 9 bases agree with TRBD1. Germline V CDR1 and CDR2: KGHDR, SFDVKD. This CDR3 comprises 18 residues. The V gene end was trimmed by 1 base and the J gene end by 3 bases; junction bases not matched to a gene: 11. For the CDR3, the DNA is TGTGCCACCAGTGATTTTTTTAACAGGGGGCAGTGGGACTATGGCTACACCTTC. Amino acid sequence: CATSDFFNRGQWDYGYTF.

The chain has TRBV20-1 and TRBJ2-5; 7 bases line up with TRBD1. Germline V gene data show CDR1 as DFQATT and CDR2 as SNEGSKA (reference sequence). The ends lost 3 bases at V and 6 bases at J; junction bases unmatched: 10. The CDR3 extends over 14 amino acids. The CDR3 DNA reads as TGCAGTGCTAGCGGGTTGAAACAGGGGAAGACCCAGTACTTC. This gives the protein CSASGLKQGKTQYF.

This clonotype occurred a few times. CDR3 protein: CASSLTSGGNEQFF. The CDR3 DNA reads TGTGCCAGTAGTCTTACTTCAGGCGGCAATGAGCAGTTCTTC. This chain connects TRBV19 to TRBJ2-1; D uncertain. V was shortened by 5 bases and J by 6 bases, with 14 bases between the two germline ends. Germline assignment: CDR1 LNHDA and CDR2 SQIVND (reference sequence). There are 14 residues in the CDR3. The variable domain in full, completed from reference TRBV19 and TRBJ2-1, reads DGGITQSPKYLFRKEGQNVTLSCEQNLNHDAMYWYRQDPGQGLRLIYYSQIVNDFQKGDIAEGYSVSREKKESFPLTVTSAQKNPTAFYLCASSLTSGGNEQFFGPGTRLTVL.

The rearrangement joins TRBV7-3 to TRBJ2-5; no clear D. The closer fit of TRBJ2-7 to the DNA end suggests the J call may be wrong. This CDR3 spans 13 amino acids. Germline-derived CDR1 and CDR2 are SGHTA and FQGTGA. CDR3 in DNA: TGTGCCAGCAGCTTAGGGCAGGAACGCGAGCAGTACTTC. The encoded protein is CASSLGQEREQYF.

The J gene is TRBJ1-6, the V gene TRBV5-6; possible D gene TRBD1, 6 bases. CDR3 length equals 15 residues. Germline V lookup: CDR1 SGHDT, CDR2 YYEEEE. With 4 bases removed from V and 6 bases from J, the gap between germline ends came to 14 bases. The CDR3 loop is CASSTSGTLNSPLHF. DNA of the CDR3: TGTGCCAGCAGCACCTCCGGGACACTTAATTCACCCCTCCACTTT.

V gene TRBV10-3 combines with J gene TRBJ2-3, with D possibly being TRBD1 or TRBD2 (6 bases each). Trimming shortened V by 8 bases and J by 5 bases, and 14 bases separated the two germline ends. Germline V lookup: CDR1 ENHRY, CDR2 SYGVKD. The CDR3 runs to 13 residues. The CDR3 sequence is CAIWGAEGDTQYF. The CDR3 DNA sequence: TGTGCCATCTGGGGGGCCGAAGGAGATACGCAGTATTTT.

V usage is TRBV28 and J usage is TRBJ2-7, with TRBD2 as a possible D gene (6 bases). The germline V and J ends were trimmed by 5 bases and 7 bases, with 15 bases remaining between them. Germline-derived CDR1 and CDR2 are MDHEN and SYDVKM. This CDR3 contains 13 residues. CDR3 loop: CASSTLGGVEQYF. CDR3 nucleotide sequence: TGTGCCAGCAGTACCCTTGGAGGGGTAGAGCAGTACTTC.

The DNA of the CDR3 is TGTGCCATCTCAGGGGGGGACGCTTTTCAAGAGACCCAGTACTTC. Translating gives CAISGGDAFQETQYF. The gene calls are TRBV10-3 and TRBJ2-5; D might be TRBD1 or TRBD2, each matching 7 bases. This CDR3 comprises 15 residues. V dropped 8 bases and J dropped 2 bases, with 18 bases sitting between them. CDR1 is ENHRY and CDR2 is SYGVKD in the germline V gene.

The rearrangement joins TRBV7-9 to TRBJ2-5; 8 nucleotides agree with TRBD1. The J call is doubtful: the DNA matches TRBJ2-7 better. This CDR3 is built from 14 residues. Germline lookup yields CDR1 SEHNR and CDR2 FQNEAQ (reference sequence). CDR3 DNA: TGTGCCAGCAGCTCACGAGGACAGGGTTACGAGCAGTACTTC. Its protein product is CASSSRGQGYEQYF.

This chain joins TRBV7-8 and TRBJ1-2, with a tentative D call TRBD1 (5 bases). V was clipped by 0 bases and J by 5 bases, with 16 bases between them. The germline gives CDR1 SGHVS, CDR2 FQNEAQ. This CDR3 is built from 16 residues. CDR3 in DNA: TGTGCCAGCAGCTTAGCGATCCCCTCCGGGGCTTATGGCTACACCTTC. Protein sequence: CASSLAIPSGAYGYTF.

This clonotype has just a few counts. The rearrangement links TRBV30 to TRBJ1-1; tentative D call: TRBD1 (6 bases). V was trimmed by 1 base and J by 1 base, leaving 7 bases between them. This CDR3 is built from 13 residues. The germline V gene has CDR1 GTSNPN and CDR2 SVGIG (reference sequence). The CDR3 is CAWSGRGNTEAFF. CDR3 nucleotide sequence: TGTGCCTGGAGTGGCAGGGGGAACACTGAAGCTTTCTTT.

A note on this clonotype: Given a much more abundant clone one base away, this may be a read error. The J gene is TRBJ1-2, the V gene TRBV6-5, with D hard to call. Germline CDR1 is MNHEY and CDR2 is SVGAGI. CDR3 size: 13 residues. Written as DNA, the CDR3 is TGTGCCAGCAGCCCCGGGTCCAACTGTGGCTACACCTTC. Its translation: CASSPGSNCGYTF.